This T cell receptor beta chain was identified in a study of CXCR3-negative and CXCR3-positive naive CD8 T cells. Preparation of TRB cDNA libraries relied on 5' RACE carrying UMI labels. Reprocessing the 5' RACE reads, TCRdb reports a single entry for every CDR3 protein and omits DNA. The sample totals 60,000 to 65,000 distinct CDR3 sequences. The study, taken as a whole, reports: Memory cells diverged, while naive CXCR3-positive and CXCR3-negative cells had similar TRBV-TRBJ usage. Naive cells positive for CXCR3 carried more hydrophobic TRB CDR3s than CXCR3-negative ones.

Germline assignment: CDR1 SGHDN and CDR2 FVKESK. This CDR3 has 15 residues. As for this clonotype: Its antigen is currently unknown.

The sample was naive CXCR3+ CD8+ T cells from blood. Subset denoted: CD45RO-CCR7+CD27+CD95- naive CD8+ T cells expressing CXCR3 (TNR3+). This chain uses TRBV14 with TRBJ1-1. The clonotype comes from a human donor in good health. Some clones in this sample may be carry-over from other donors' samples. Here the CDR3 reads CASSQDVEFSTEAFF.